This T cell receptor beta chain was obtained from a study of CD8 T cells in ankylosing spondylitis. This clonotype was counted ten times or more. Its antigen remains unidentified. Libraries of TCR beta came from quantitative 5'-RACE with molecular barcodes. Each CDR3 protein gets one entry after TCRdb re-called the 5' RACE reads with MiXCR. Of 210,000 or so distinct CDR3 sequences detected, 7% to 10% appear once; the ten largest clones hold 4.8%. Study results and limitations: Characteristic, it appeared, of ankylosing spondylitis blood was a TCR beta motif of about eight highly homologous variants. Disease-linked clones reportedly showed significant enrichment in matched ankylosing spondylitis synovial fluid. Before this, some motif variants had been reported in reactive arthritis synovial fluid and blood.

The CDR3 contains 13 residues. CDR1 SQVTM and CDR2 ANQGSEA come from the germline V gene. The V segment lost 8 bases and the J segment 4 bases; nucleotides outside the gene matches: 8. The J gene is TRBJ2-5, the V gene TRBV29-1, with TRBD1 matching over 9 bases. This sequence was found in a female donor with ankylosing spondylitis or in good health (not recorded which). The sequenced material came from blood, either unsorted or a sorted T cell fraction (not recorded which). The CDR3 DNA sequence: TGCAGCTCCCTACAGGGGGCTGGAGAGACCCAGTACTTC. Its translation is CSSLQGAGETQYF.